The 20 T cell receptor beta chains presented below share a single source sample, sequenced in a study of blood T cell repertoires in COVID-19. The assay was immunoSEQ multiplex PCR, and TCRdb's table has in-frame clones only and misses some. The repertoire has approximately 480,000 clones, about nine tenths of them found once; the top ten carry approximately 0.7%. Sequenced material: PBMCs or T cells enriched from blood (not recorded which). The receptors originated from a woman aged 18-35 years who had recovered from COVID-19.

The chain employs TRBV10-3 and TRBJ2-7, with TRBD1 matching over 11 bases. In germline, CDR1 is ENHRY, CDR2 SYGVKD. There are 15 residues in the CDR3. V trimming: 10 bases; J trimming: 1 base; junction bases outside the gene matches: 9. The CDR3 region has the DNA TGTGCCACAGGACAGGGGGCGCGGGGTTCCTACGAGCAGTACTTC. This gives the protein CATGQGARGSYEQYF.

This sequence joins TRBV23-1 and TRBJ2-3; maybe TRBD1 (5 bases). TRBV23-1 is reported as an ORF; its role is uncertain. This CDR3 has 16 amino acids. Trimming shortened V by 4 bases and J by 4 bases, and 18 bases separated the two germline ends. The CDR3 sequence: CASSLYRRGAADTQYF. The CDR3 DNA reads TGCGCCAGCAGTCTTTATCGCCGTGGGGCGGCAGATACGCAGTATTTT.

CDR3 nucleotides: TGCGCCAGCAGCCGGACTAGCGGGGGGGCCGATGAGCAGTTCTTC. Translating it yields CASSRTSGGADEQFF. V and J are TRBV5-1 and TRBJ2-1; 15 bases line up with TRBD2. V lost 4 bases and J lost 8; bases outside the gene matches: 4. Germline loops: CDR1 SGHRS, CDR2 YFSETQ. This CDR3 contains 15 residues.

The rearrangement uses TRBV2 and TRBJ2-3, with TRBD2 matching 14 bases. V lost 6 bases and J lost 7; bases outside the gene matches: 6. In germline, CDR1 is SNHLY, CDR2 FYNNEI. This CDR3 comprises 15 residues. CDR3 amino acids: CASRRLAGGQNTQYF. CDR3 sequence (DNA): TGTGCCAGCAGAAGACTAGCGGGGGGGCAGAATACGCAGTATTTT.

V usage is TRBV18 and J usage is TRBJ2-3, with TRBD2 matching over 7 bases. The length of the CDR3 is 18 residues. Germline V gene data show CDR1 as KGHSH and CDR2 as LQKENI. V gave up 1 base and J gave up 1 base; unmatched junction bases: 11. CDR3 DNA sequence: TGTGCCAGCTCACCACAGAAAACTCCCGCGGGGGGCACAGATACGCAGTATTTT. It specifies CASSPQKTPAGGTDTQYF.

This rearrangement joins TRBV11-2 to TRBJ2-2, with 7 positions matching TRBD2. Looked up from germline, CDR1 is SGHAT and CDR2 is FQNNGV. There are 15 residues in the CDR3. V gave up 7 bases and J gave up 2 bases; unmatched junction bases: 7. CDR3 amino acids: CASIRGGYNTGELFF. Here the CDR3 DNA reads TGTGCCAGCATCCGCGGGGGTTATAACACCGGGGAGCTGTTTTTT.

V gene TRBV7-8 combines with J gene TRBJ2-7, with D possibly TRBD2 on 6 matching bases. Trimming took 5 bases from V and 0 from J, leaving 14 bases between them. The CDR3 totals 15 residues. Germline V lookup: CDR1 SGHVS, CDR2 FQNEAQ. This CDR3 reads CASSRRDGSSYEQYF. Written as DNA, the CDR3 is TGTGCCAGCAGCCGACGGGACGGGAGCTCCTACGAGCAGTACTTC.

The gene calls are TRBV2 and TRBJ2-5; 8 positions agree with TRBD2. V lost 7 bases to trimming and J lost 0 bases; unmatched junction nucleotides: 7. This CDR3 is 15 amino acids long. CDR1 is SNHLY, CDR2 FYNNEI, per germline. CDR3 coding DNA: TGTGCCAGCATTAGGGAGCGGGGGCACCAAGAGACCCAGTACTTC. It specifies CASIRERGHQETQYF.

This chain links TRBV18 with TRBJ1-6; 10 nucleotides agree with TRBD1. The CDR3 runs to 18 residues. Germline trimming cut 6 bases from V and 0 bases from J; bases unmatched to any gene: 8. Germline lookup yields CDR1 KGHSH and CDR2 LQKENI. The chain's CDR3 is CASSQGQGTSSYNSPLHF. The CDR3 DNA reads TGTGCCAGCTCCCAGGGACAGGGGACGAGCTCCTATAATTCACCCCTCCACTTT.

The chain is built from TRBV12-3 or TRBV12-4 and TRBJ2-2; D gene unclear. The ends were cut back, 5 bases at V and 1 base at J, with 5 bases in the middle. The CDR3 is 13 residues long. In nucleotides, the CDR3 is TGTGCCAGCAGTCCCCGGAACACCGGGGAGCTGTTTTTT. It specifies CASSPRNTGELFF.

V is TRBV7-5 and J is TRBJ2-7; the DNA was not compared with TRBD2, the D call given in the table. TRBV7-5 is noted as a pseudogene. The CDR3 extends over 16 amino acids. Written as DNA, the CDR3 is TGTGCCAGAAGCTTACAAATGGGCGGGGTCTCCTACGAGCAGTACTTC. Amino acid sequence: CARSLQMGGVSYEQYF.

This chain links TRBV12-3 or TRBV12-4 with TRBJ1-2; D uncertain. Trimming stripped 4 bases from V and 8 bases from J, with 14 bases between. The CDR3 length is 13 residues. The CDR3 region has the DNA TGTGCCAGCAGTTCGATAGCCGCGAGGGGCTACACCTTC. This sequence encodes CASSSIAARGYTF.

This chain joins TRBV5-6 and TRBJ2-3; D is ambiguous. The CDR3 extends over 16 amino acids. V was cut by 0 bases and J by 2 bases, with 13 bases left in between. Germline V gives CDR1 SGHDT, CDR2 YYEEEE. CDR3 loop: CASSLEAGSYTDTQYF. For the CDR3, the DNA is TGTGCCAGCAGCTTGGAGGCAGGTTCTTACACAGATACGCAGTATTTT. Drawing the rest from reference TRBV5-6 and TRBJ2-3, the complete variable domain is DAGVTQSPTHLIKTRGQQVTLRCSPKSGHDTVSWYQQALGQGPQFIFQYYEEEERQRGNFPDRFSGHQFPNYSSELNVNALLLGDSALYLCASSLEAGSYTDTQYFGPGTRLTVL.

The J gene is TRBJ1-5, the V gene TRBV28, with TRBD1 identical over 10 bases. This CDR3 has 15 amino acids. After removal of 6 bases from V and 5 bases from J, the junction contained 7 bases not matched to a gene. Germline loops: CDR1 MDHEN, CDR2 SYDVKM. The CDR3 DNA sequence: TGTGCCAGCAGCTCGCTGGGACAGGGGCATCAGCCCCAGCATTTT. Its translation: CASSSLGQGHQPQHF.

This rearrangement joins TRBV10-3 to TRBJ2-1, with 11 bases fitting TRBD2. Germline lookup yields CDR1 ENHRY and CDR2 SYGVKD. This CDR3 spans 15 amino acids. V gave up 3 bases and J gave up 5 bases; unmatched junction bases: 3. The CDR3 DNA follows: TGTGCCATCAGTGATAGCGGGGGGGAGGACAATGAGCAGTTCTTC. Amino acid sequence: CAISDSGGEDNEQFF.

In this sample, this clone turned up a few times. V usage is TRBV2 and J usage is TRBJ2-2; 11 bases align to TRBD1. Germline V CDR1 and CDR2: SNHLY, FYNNEI. The CDR3 has 15 residues. After removal of 5 bases from V and 4 bases from J, the junction contained 3 bases not matched to a gene. CDR3 nucleotide sequence: TGTGCCAGCAGTAGGGACAGGGGGTTCACCGGGGAGCTGTTTTTT. It yields the protein CASSRDRGFTGELFF.

The chain uses TRBV7-8 and TRBJ2-5, with unresolved D. The CDR3 consists of 15 residues. Germline CDR1 is SGHVS and CDR2 is FQNEAQ. Trimming took 0 bases from V and 1 from J, leaving 9 bases between them. In nucleotides, the CDR3 is TGTGCCAGCAGCTTAGCGGCTAGGCCCCAAGAGACCCAGTACTTC. Amino acid sequence: CASSLAARPQETQYF.

The J gene is TRBJ2-2, the V gene TRBV5-6; no clear D gene. Germline assignment: CDR1 SGHDT and CDR2 YYEEEE. V lost 4 bases and J lost 5, with 18 bases in between. This CDR3 is built from 16 residues. CDR3 loop: CASSRLGSSVTGELFF. CDR3 DNA sequence: TGTGCCAGCAGCCGCCTAGGTAGCAGCGTAACCGGGGAGCTGTTTTTT.

The genes are TRBV5-1 and TRBJ1-2; 10 bases match TRBD1. Looked up from germline, CDR1 is SGHRS and CDR2 is YFSETQ. V lost 4 bases, J lost 1 base, and 10 bases stayed unmatched. The CDR3 has 17 residues. Written as DNA, the CDR3 is TGCGCCAGCAGCGGTGGGACAGGGGAACGGTTTAACTATGGCTACACCTTC. Its protein is CASSGGTGERFNYGYTF.

The chain links TRBV5-1 to TRBJ2-1; TRBD1 matches 8 bases. The CDR3 consists of 15 residues. The germline V gene has CDR1 SGHRS and CDR2 YFSETQ. Trimming removed 2 bases from V and 3 bases from J; junction bases left unmatched: 4. CDR3 nucleotides: TGCGCCAGCAGCTTAGGACAGGGCTTCTACAATGAGCAGTTCTTC. Its protein product is CASSLGQGFYNEQFF.